This T cell receptor beta chain was profiled in a study of technical replicates of blood from a few donors. Here immunoSEQ multiplex PCR was the method, and the copy in TCRdb shows in-frame clones only, minus some. This repertoire shows 74,000 or so clones, 92% found once; its top ten account for 0.3% to 0.45%. Germline assignment: CDR1 MDHEN and CDR2 SYDVKM. Deletions cut 7 bases from V and 8 bases from J, with 11 bases between. The CDR3 has 11 amino acids. Sequenced: T cells isolated from PBMCs. The J gene is TRBJ1-2, the V gene TRBV28; D gene uncertain. This TCR was recovered from a human donor in good health. CDR3 nucleotides: TGTGCCAGCATCATAGCGGGAGGCTACACCTTC. The encoded protein is CASIIAGGYTF.